This TCR beta chain was retrieved from a study of Ad26.COV2.S vaccination and SARS-CoV-2 variants listed by TCRdb under 2021. Regarding the study in general: TCRbeta repertoire sequencing was used to assess the specificity and breadth of SARS-CoV-2-reactive T cell receptors after Ad26.COV2.S vaccination. A total of roughly 30 samples were included in the TCR-sequenced set, comprising 19 Ad26.COV2.S vaccine recipients, 5 placebo recipients and 8 SARS-CoV-2 convalescent individuals. Study-wide findings and limitations: Non-spike TCR breadth was comparable between vaccine and placebo recipients, consistent with the vaccine containing only spike. After vaccination, spike-specific CD8+ and CD4+ T cell responses were reported to show substantial breadth. According to the authors, total T cell responses may have been underestimated by the TCR breadth and depth analyses. Higher spike-specific TCR breadth was observed in Ad26.COV2.S recipients than in placebo recipients (P = 0.0014).

The CDR3 holds 15 amino acids from the cysteine to the phenylalanine. The CDR3 DNA has 45 bases and is translated from base 1. CDR1 and CDR2 were assigned from the germline V gene as SGHTA and FQGTGA. V is trimmed back by 1 base and J by 4 bases, and the junction contains 0 bases that no gene match accounts for. Regarding this clone: The specificity of this receptor is unknown. Base qualities were left out, and no much larger clone turns up one base away.

The immunoSEQ Assay was the method used to sequence TCRbeta CDR3 regions. After extraction, genomic DNA underwent amplification by bias-controlled multiplex PCR, followed by high-throughput sequencing. Processing in the source paper ran as follows. To quantify the absolute abundance of each unique TCRbeta CDR3 region, sequences were collapsed and filtered. T cell fraction was estimated by normalizing TCRbeta template counts to usable DNA, which was measured by amplifying reference genes present in all nucleated cells. Repertoire TCRs were annotated as SARS-CoV-2-specific by exact matching of V gene, CDR3 amino acid sequence and J gene to a known reactive TCR set. The reference SARS-CoV-2 TCR set came from MIRA and was filtered for enrichment in COVID-19-positive ImmuneCODE repertoires, removing public or cross-reactive TCRs. Using the MIRA antigens, annotated TCRs were further analysed by specific ORF or by position within an ORF. Depth was the summed frequency of annotated unique rearrangements, while breadth was defined as annotated unique rearrangements over total unique productive rearrangements. Two-sided Wilcoxon rank-sum tests were used to compare TCR breadth between groups. TCRdb re-hosts the immuneACCESS table, in-frame sequences only. Its copies lack some clones; in the studies checked, an unresolved V gene accounts for under half of them, and the cause for the rest is not known. The V and J calls and clone size were taken over from that table, and D and trimming were inferred from the DNA. The sample has approximately 90,000 clones on record, approximately 86% of them singletons. 16% of the sample is in the top ten clones.

The sample's time point, from its label and the paper: individuals recovered from natural SARS-CoV-2 infection. This clonotype was sampled from a human donor who had recovered from COVID-19. Sequencing was performed on peripheral blood, taken after recovery from COVID-19. The chain couples TRBV7-3 to TRBJ2-2; 10 bases in the middle match TRBD1. The DNA sequence is as follows: TGTGCCAGCAGCTTAAGGACAGGGGGCACCGGGGAGCTGTTTTTT. Its product reads: CASSLRTGGTGELFF.